This TCR beta chain appears in the sequencing data of a study of cytomegalovirus exposure and HLA in healthy donors. Trimming stripped 4 bases from V and 2 bases from J, with 18 bases between. This CDR3 has 17 residues. Germline V gives CDR1 SGHAT, CDR2 FQDESV (reference sequence). 13 Jbeta primers and 60 Vbeta primers were used for the PCR. Using immunoSEQ multiplex PCR, the repertoire was profiled, and TCRdb retains in-frame clones only, with some absent. The sample shows 170,000 or so clones, more than 60% of them seen only once. This receptor was obtained from a woman aged 55-70 years in good health and CMV-seropositive. V and J are TRBV11-1 and TRBJ2-1; TRBD1 is a possible D gene (6 bases). The specimen sequenced was PBMCs. CDR3 coding DNA: TGTGCCAGCAGCTCGCAAAGCCAGGGGCCACCCTACAATGAGCAGTTCTTC. This translates into CASSSQSQGPPYNEQFF.